The 20 T cell receptor beta chains given below trace back to one sample, sequenced in a study of CD8 T cells in ankylosing spondylitis. One entry per CDR3 protein, called by TCRdb with MiXCR from the 5' RACE reads. The sample shows about 150,000 distinct CDR3 sequences, 30% to 35% of them seen only once. Input material: synovial fluid, either unsorted or a sorted T cell fraction (not recorded which). The receptors were gathered from a male donor with ankylosing spondylitis.

The chain carries TRBV20-1 and TRBJ2-7; TRBD2 matches 7 bases. The CDR3 runs to 13 residues. Germline lookup yields CDR1 DFQATT and CDR2 SNEGSKA (reference sequence). With V trimmed by 6 bases and J by 2 bases, 7 bases remained unmatched. The CDR3 DNA sequence: TGCAGTGCCCTCCCGACTAGCACCTACGAGCAGTACTTC. Protein: CSALPTSTYEQYF.

There are a few counts of this clonotype. The chain has TRBV28 and TRBJ1-5, with D possibly TRBD1 on 5 matching bases. CDR1 is MDHEN and CDR2 is SYDVKM in the germline V gene. Trimming pared 11 bases from V and 2 bases from J, leaving 10 bases between. This CDR3 spans 12 amino acids. The chain's CDR3 is CAGGGGNQPQHF. The CDR3 nucleotides read TGTGCCGGCGGGGGGGGCAATCAGCCCCAGCATTTT.

This chain uses TRBV20-1 with TRBJ2-1; 14 nucleotides line up with TRBD2. The J segment lost 8 bases and the V segment lost 7 bases, leaving 16 bases of the junction unmatched. The CDR3 has 17 amino acids. Germline loops: CDR1 DFQATT, CDR2 SNEGSKA (reference sequence). The CDR3 loop is CSGAGLAGAITLDEQFF. CDR3 coding DNA: TGCAGTGGGGCGGGACTAGCGGGGGCCATAACCTTGGATGAGCAGTTCTTC.

The J gene is TRBJ2-2, the V gene TRBV5-1, with D hard to call. The CDR3 consists of 15 residues. CDR1 SGHRS and CDR2 YFSETQ come from the germline V gene. The V end was cut by 8 bases, the J end by 0 bases, with 14 bases between. CDR3 loop: CASEVGFTNTGELFF. CDR3 bases: TGCGCCAGTGAAGTCGGATTCACGAACACCGGGGAGCTGTTTTTT.

This sequence joins TRBV4-1 and TRBJ1-1; 9 positions match TRBD1. The trim removed 4 bases at V and 1 base at J, leaving 4 bases unmatched. CDR3 length equals 15 residues. Germline CDR1 MGHRA, CDR2 YSYEKL. In nucleotides, the CDR3 is TGCGCCAGCAGCCGGGGACAGGGCCCGAACACTGAAGCTTTCTTT. Residues: CASSRGQGPNTEAFF.

This clonotype was detected a few times. This rearrangement joins TRBV11-2 to TRBJ2-5; 7 bases are a match to TRBD1. Trimming took 0 bases from V and 2 from J; bases not matched to a gene: 6. This CDR3 comprises 16 residues. Germline V gives CDR1 SGHAT, CDR2 FQNNGV. The CDR3 bases are TGTGCCAGCAGCTTAGAGGGTGGCAGGGGGCAAGAGACCCAGTACTTC. Protein product: CASSLEGGRGQETQYF. The full variable domain, in which reference TRBV11-2 and TRBJ2-5 provide the parts outside the CDR3, is EAGVAQSPRYKIIEKRQSVAFWCNPISGHATLYWYQQILGQGPKLLIQFQNNGVVDDSQLPKDRFSAERLKGVDSTLKIQPAKLEDSAVYLCASSLEGGRGQETQYFGPGTRLLVL.

The chain employs TRBV29-1 and TRBJ1-1; maybe TRBD1 (6 bases). The CDR3 sequence is 13 residues long. Germline V gives CDR1 SQVTM, CDR2 ANQGSEA. The germline V and J ends were trimmed by 4 bases and 4 bases, with 13 bases remaining between them. The CDR3 nucleotides read TGCAGCGTTGCTTCAGGGGTAGGCACTGAAGCTTTCTTT. This gives the protein CSVASGVGTEAFF.

The genes are TRBV7-3 and TRBJ2-2, with 9 bases lining up with TRBD1. Germline loops: CDR1 SGHTA, CDR2 FQGTGA. This CDR3 spans 16 amino acids. Trimming at V came to 3 bases and at J to 4 bases, leaving 6 bases not matched to a gene. CDR3 sequence reads: CASSFRTGAATGELFF. CDR3 sequence (DNA): TGTGCCAGCAGCTTCCGGACAGGGGCGGCCACCGGGGAGCTGTTTTTT. The variable domain in full, with the rest retrieved from reference TRBV7-3 and TRBJ2-2, is GAGVSQTPSNKVTEKGKYVELRCDPISGHTALYWYRQSLGQGPEFLIYFQGTGAADDSGLPNDRFFAVRPEGSVSTLKIQRTERGDSAVYLCASSFRTGAATGELFFGEGSRLTVL.

In this sample, this clonotype turned up many times. The rearrangement links TRBV7-2 to TRBJ1-2; TRBD1 is a possible D gene (6 bases). CDR3 length equals 15 residues. V lost 6 bases to trimming and J lost 5 bases, with 19 bases between them. CDR1 and CDR2 (germline): SGHTA, FQGNSA. CDR3 sequence (DNA): TGTGCCAGCAGGCAAACAGGGACGGGGGGGTATGGCTACACCTTC. Amino acids: CASRQTGTGGYGYTF.

V usage is TRBV12-3 or TRBV12-4 and J usage is TRBJ1-1; 7 nucleotides align to TRBD1. The CDR3 totals 12 residues. Trimming took 2 bases from V and 9 from J; bases not matched to a gene: 3. The CDR3 loop is CASSLTQGKAFF. CDR3 DNA sequence: TGTGCCAGCAGTTTAACACAGGGGAAAGCTTTCTTT.

A few counts support this clonotype. This rearrangement joins TRBV9 to TRBJ2-3; 7 nucleotides align to TRBD2. V was clipped by 4 bases and J by 5 bases; unmatched bases: 7. CDR1 and CDR2 from the germline V gene are SGDLS and YYNGEE. The CDR3 consists of 14 residues. The CDR3 region has the DNA TGTGCCAGCAGCAAAACTAGCGTTGGAGATACGCAGTATTTT. Translating gives CASSKTSVGDTQYF.

The V gene is TRBV18, the J gene TRBJ1-4; perhaps TRBD1 as D (6 bases). The CDR3 loop spans 16 amino acids. CDR1 KGHSH and CDR2 LQKENI come from the germline V gene. The V gene lost 5 bases and the J gene lost 3 bases, with 16 bases spanning the gap. The CDR3 reads CASSSETGLSNEKLFF. DNA for the CDR3: TGTGCCAGCTCATCAGAAACAGGGTTATCTAATGAAAAACTGTTTTTT.

The chain uses TRBV29-1 and TRBJ1-1; TRBD1 agrees at 8 bases. The CDR3 covers 14 residues. Germline V lookup: CDR1 SQVTM, CDR2 ANQGSEA. The V and J ends lost 5 bases and 5 bases, in that order; junction bases with no gene match: 10. DNA for the CDR3: TGCAGCGTTTTTCCACTACAGGGGGGGACTGAAGCTTTCTTT. It translates to CSVFPLQGGTEAFF.

CDR3 nucleotides: TGTGCCAGCAGTTTAGACAGGGGCGGCTATGGCTACACCTTC. Translation gives CASSLDRGGYGYTF. The chain couples TRBV7-3 to TRBJ1-2, with 8 nucleotides matching TRBD1. Germline V lookup: CDR1 SGHTA, CDR2 FQGTGA. The CDR3 has 14 amino acids. V was clipped by 6 bases and J by 4 bases; unmatched bases: 7.

This clonotype was counted only a few times. V and J are TRBV24-1 and TRBJ2-7, with D perhaps TRBD2 (7 bases). V was shortened by 4 bases and J by 5 bases, with 14 bases between the two germline ends. CDR1 is KGHDR, CDR2 SFDVKD, per germline. This CDR3 has 14 amino acids. The CDR3 DNA is TGTGCCACCAGTGACTCTGGGGGGGGCCACGAGCAGTACTTC. Translation: CATSDSGGGHEQYF.

V is TRBV11-1 and J is TRBJ1-6, with 11 bases lining up with TRBD1. Per germline, CDR1 SGHAT and CDR2 FQDESV (reference sequence). The CDR3 has 19 residues. J was trimmed by 7 bases and V by 5 bases; bases with no gene match: 16. CDR3 sequence reads: CASSHPTGTGGLKNSPLHF. Written as DNA, the CDR3 is TGTGCCAGCAGCCATCCTACCGGGACAGGGGGATTAAAGAATTCACCCCTCCACTTT.

This clonotype has just a few counts. The chain has TRBV5-4 and TRBJ2-3, with 7 nucleotides matching TRBD2. This CDR3 contains 15 residues. J lost 1 base, V lost 3 bases, and 5 bases had no gene match. From germline, CDR1 is SGHNT and CDR2 YYREEE (reference sequence). The chain's CDR3 is CASSSGLVGTDTQYF. CDR3 nucleotide sequence: TGTGCCAGCAGCTCCGGACTAGTTGGCACAGATACGCAGTATTTT.

This clonotype has just a few counts. The J gene is TRBJ2-7, the V gene TRBV12-3 or TRBV12-4, with 7 bases lining up with TRBD1. Germline trimming cut 4 bases from V and 9 bases from J; bases unmatched to any gene: 6. CDR3 length: 12 residues. CDR3 in amino acids: CASSSDRVGQYF. CDR3 in DNA: TGTGCCAGCAGTTCCGACAGGGTTGGGCAGTACTTC.

V gene TRBV12-3 or TRBV12-4 combines with J gene TRBJ2-5; 7 positions match TRBD2. The CDR3 spans 14 residues. After removal of 6 bases from V and 2 bases from J, the junction contained 6 bases not matched to a gene. In DNA, the CDR3 is TGTGCCAGCAGCCCGGGACTACAACAAGAGACCCAGTACTTC. Its translation is CASSPGLQQETQYF.

Ten or more counts support this clonotype. The rearrangement joins TRBV5-1 to TRBJ2-5; the D gene is possibly TRBD2 (6 bases). The germline V and J ends were trimmed by 5 bases and 5 bases, with 19 bases remaining between them. The length of the CDR3 is 15 residues. Germline CDR1 SGHRS, CDR2 YFSETQ. CDR3 amino acids: CASRTGVFSPETQYF. As DNA, the CDR3 is TGCGCCAGCAGGACGGGGGTTTTCAGTCCGGAGACCCAGTACTTC. The full variable domain, in which reference TRBV5-1 and TRBJ2-5 provide the parts outside the CDR3, is KAGVTQTPRYLIKTRGQQVTLSCSPISGHRSVSWYQQTPGQGLQFLFEYFSETQRNKGNFPGRFSGRQFSNSRSEMNVSTLELGDSALYLCASRTGVFSPETQYFGPGTRLLVL.